These 3 T cell receptor beta chains originate from one sample sequenced in a study of shared clonotypes between healthy human individuals. Clones were read by immunoSEQ multiplex PCR, and TCRdb kept only the in-frame ones, dropping some. Of about 2.4 million clones detected, more than 85% appear once; the ten largest clones hold 0.36%. Sequencing was performed on naive CD4+ T cells from PBMCs. Sample subset: CD45RA+ positively selected. The receptors come from a man between 18 and 35 years old in good health. Some clones in this sample may be carry-over from other donors' samples.

This sequence joins TRBV28 and TRBJ1-4, with D perhaps TRBD1 (6 bases). V was clipped by 6 bases and J by 8 bases, with 19 bases between them. The CDR3 extends over 15 amino acids. Germline CDR1 reads MDHEN; CDR2 reads SYDVKM. The CDR3 bases are TGTGCCAGCAGCCCAATTAGGGGGATATTCGAAAAACTGTTTTTT. Residues: CASSPIRGIFEKLFF. The full variable domain, with the rest looked up from reference TRBV28 and TRBJ1-4, is DVKVTQSSRYLVKRTGEKVFLECVQDMDHENMFWYRQDPGLGLRLIYFSYDVKMKEKGDIPEGYSVSREKKERFSLILESASTNQTSMYLCASSPIRGIFEKLFFGSGTQLSVL.

The chain joins TRBV10-3 to TRBJ2-3; D not resolved. Germline CDR1 is ENHRY and CDR2 is SYGVKD. With 8 bases removed from V and 6 bases from J, the gap between germline ends came to 12 bases. The CDR3 covers 12 residues. The CDR3 loop is CAIGIAGDTQYF. The CDR3 nucleotides are TGTGCCATCGGAATAGCCGGGGATACGCAGTATTTT.

The chain joins TRBV6-1 to TRBJ2-7; D gene ambiguous. Trimming took 7 bases from V and 0 from J, leaving 13 bases between them. There are 14 residues in the CDR3. Germline CDR1 MNHNS, CDR2 SASEGT. The chain's CDR3 is CASTAQASSYEQYF. CDR3 bases: TGTGCCAGCACGGCGCAGGCAAGCTCCTACGAGCAGTACTTC.